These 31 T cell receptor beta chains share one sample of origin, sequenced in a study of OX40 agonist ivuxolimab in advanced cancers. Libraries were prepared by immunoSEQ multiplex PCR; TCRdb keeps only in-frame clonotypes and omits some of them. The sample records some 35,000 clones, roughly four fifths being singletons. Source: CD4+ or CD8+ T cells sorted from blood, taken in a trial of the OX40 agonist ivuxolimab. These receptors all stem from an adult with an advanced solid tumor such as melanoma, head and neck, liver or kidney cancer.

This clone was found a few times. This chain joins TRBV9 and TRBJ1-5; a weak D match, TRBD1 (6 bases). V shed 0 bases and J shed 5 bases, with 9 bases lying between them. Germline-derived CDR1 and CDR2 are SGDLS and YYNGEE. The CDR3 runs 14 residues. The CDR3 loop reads CASSVVGGDQPQHF. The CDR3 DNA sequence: TGTGCCAGCAGCGTAGTAGGGGGGGATCAGCCCCAGCATTTT.

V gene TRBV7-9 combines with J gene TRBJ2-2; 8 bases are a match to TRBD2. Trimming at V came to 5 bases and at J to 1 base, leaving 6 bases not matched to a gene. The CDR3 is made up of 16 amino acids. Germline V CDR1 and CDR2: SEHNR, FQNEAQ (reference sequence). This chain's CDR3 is CASSPLAGGNTGELFF. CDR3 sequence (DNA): TGTGCCAGCAGCCCTCTCGCGGGAGGGAACACCGGGGAGCTGTTTTTT.

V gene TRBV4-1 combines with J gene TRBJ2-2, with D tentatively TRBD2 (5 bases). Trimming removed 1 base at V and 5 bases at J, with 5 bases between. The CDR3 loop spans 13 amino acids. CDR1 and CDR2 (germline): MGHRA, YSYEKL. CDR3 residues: CASSQAGTGELFF. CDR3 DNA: TGCGCCAGCAGCCAAGCGGGGACCGGGGAGCTGTTTTTT.

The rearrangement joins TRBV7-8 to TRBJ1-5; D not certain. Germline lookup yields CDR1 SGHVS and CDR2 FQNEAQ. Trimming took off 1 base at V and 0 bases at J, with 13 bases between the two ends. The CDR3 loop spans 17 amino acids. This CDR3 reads CASSLGVQLYSNQPQHF. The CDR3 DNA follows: TGTGCCAGCAGCTTAGGCGTCCAGCTCTATAGCAATCAGCCCCAGCATTTT.

CDR3 DNA: TGCGCCAGCAGCCAAGTGGGGGAGTACGAGCAGTACTTC. Translation: CASSQVGEYEQYF. This chain joins TRBV4-1 and TRBJ2-7; TRBD1 or TRBD2 may be the D gene (5 bases each). This CDR3 has 13 residues. CDR1 is MGHRA, CDR2 YSYEKL, per germline. V was pared by 1 base and J by 4 bases, with 8 bases between.

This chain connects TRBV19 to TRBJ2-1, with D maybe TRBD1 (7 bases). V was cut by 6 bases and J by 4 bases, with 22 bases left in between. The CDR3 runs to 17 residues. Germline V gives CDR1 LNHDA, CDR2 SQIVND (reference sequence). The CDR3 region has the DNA TGTGCCAGTAGCCTAACTACAGGGGACTCTTATTACAATGAGCAGTTCTTC. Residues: CASSLTTGDSYYNEQFF.

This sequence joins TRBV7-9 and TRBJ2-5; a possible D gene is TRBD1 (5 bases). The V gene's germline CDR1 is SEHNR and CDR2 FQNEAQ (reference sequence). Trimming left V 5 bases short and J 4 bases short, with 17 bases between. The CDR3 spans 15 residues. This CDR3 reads CASSPQVPLGETQYF. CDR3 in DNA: TGTGCCAGCAGCCCACAGGTGCCCCTCGGAGAGACCCAGTACTTC.

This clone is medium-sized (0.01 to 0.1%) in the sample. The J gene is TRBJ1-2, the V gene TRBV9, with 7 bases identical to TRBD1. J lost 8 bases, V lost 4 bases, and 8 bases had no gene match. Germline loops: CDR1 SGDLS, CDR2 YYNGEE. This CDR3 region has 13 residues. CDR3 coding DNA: TGTGCCAGCAGCCCAACAGGGGCTGAAGGCTACACCTTC. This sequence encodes CASSPTGAEGYTF.

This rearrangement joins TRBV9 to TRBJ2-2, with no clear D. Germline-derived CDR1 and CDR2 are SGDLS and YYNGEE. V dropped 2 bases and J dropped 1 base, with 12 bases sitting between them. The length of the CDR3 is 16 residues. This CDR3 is CASSVLQWGNTGELFF. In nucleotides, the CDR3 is TGTGCCAGCAGCGTCCTCCAATGGGGGAACACCGGGGAGCTGTTTTTT.

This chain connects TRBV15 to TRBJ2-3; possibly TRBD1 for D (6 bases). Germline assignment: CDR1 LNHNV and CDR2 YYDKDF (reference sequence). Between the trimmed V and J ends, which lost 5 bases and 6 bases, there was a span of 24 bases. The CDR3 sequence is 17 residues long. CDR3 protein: CATSGAYRDTGPDTQYF. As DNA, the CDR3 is TGTGCCACCAGCGGTGCCTACCGGGACACAGGCCCCGATACGCAGTATTTT.

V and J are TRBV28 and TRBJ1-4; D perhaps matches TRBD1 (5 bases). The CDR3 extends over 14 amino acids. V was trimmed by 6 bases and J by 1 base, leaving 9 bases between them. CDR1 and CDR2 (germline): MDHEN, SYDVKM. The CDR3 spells CASRPTVTNEKLFF. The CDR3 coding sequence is TGTGCCAGCAGACCGACAGTAACTAATGAAAAACTGTTTTTT.

The CDR3 region is CASRLMGSSYNEQFF. The CDR3 DNA is TGTGCCAGCAGGCTAATGGGATCCTCCTACAATGAGCAGTTCTTC. The rearrangement joins TRBV7-3 to TRBJ2-1; no firm D call. The CDR3 covers 15 residues. V lost 6 bases to trimming and J lost 0 bases, with 12 bases between them. Germline CDR1 reads SGHTA; CDR2 reads FQGTGA.

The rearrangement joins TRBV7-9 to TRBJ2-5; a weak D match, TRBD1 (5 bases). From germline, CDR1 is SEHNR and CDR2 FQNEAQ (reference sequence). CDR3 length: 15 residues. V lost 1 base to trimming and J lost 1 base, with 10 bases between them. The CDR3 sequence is CASSLVRGSQETQYF. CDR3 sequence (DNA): TGTGCCAGCAGCTTAGTTAGGGGCTCCCAAGAGACCCAGTACTTC.

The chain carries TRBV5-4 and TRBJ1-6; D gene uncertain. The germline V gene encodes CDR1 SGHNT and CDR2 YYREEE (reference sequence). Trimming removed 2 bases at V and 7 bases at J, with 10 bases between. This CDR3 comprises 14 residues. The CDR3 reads CASSLDGPNSPLHF. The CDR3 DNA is TGTGCCAGCAGCTTAGACGGCCCAAATTCACCCCTCCACTTT.

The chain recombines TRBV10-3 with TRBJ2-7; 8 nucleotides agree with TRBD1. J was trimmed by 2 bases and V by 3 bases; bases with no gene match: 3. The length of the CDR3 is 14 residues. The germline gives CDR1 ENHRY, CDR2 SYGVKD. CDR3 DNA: TGTGCCATCAGTGAAGGGACAGGAGCCTACGAGCAGTACTTC. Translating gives CAISEGTGAYEQYF.

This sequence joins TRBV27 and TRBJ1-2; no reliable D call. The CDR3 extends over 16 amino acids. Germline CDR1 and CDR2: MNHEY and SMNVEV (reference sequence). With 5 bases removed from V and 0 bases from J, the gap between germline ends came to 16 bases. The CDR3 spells CASSLRQPLANYGYTF. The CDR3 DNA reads TGTGCCAGCAGTCTCCGACAACCTTTAGCTAACTATGGCTACACCTTC.

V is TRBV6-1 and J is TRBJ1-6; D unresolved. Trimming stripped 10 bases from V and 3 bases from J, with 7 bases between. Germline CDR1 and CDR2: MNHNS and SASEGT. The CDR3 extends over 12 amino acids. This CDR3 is CANGDYNSPLHF. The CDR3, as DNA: TGTGCCAACGGGGACTATAATTCACCCCTCCACTTT.

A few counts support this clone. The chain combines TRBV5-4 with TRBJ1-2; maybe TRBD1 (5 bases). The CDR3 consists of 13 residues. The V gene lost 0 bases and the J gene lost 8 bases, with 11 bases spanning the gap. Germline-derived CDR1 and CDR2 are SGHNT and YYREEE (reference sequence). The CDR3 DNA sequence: TGTGCCAGCAGCTTGGCCGAGGGACGCGGCTACACCTTC. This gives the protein CASSLAEGRGYTF.

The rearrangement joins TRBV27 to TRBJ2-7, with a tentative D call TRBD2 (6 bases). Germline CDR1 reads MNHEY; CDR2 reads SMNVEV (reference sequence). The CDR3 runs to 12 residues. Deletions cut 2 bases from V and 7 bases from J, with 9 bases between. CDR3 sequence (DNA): TGTGCCAGCAGTTTAGCCGCGGGGGAGCAGTACTTC. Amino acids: CASSLAAGEQYF.

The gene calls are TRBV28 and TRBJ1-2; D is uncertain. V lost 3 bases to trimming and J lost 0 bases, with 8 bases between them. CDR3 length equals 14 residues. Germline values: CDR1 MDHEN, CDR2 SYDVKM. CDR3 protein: CASSFRMTNYGYTF. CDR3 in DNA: TGTGCCAGCAGTTTTAGGATGACTAACTATGGCTACACCTTC.

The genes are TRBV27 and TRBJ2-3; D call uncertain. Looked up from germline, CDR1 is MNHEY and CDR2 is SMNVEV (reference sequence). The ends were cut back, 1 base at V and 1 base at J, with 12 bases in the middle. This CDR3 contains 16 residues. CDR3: CASSLLGPRGTDTQYF. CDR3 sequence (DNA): TGTGCCAGCAGTTTATTAGGGCCCCGGGGCACAGATACGCAGTATTTT.

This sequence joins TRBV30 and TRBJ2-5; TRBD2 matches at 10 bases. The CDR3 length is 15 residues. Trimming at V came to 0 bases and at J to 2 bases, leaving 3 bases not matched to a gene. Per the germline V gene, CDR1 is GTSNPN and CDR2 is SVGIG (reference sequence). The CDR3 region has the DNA TGTGCCTGGAGTGTACTAGCGGGGCCTCAAGAGACCCAGTACTTC. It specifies CAWSVLAGPQETQYF. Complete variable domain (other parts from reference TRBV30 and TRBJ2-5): SQTIHQWPATLVQPVGSPLSLECTVEGTSNPNLYWYRQAAGRGLQLLFYSVGIGQISSEVPQNLSASRPQDRQFILSSKKLLLSDSGFYLCAWSVLAGPQETQYFGPGTRLLVL.

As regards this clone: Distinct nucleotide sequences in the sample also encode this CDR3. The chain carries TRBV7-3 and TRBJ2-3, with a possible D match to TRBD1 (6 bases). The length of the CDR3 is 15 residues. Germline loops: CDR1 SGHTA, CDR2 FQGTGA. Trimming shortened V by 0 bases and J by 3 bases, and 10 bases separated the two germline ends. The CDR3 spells CASSLTSGETDTQYF. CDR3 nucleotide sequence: TGTGCCAGCAGCTTAACGTCAGGGGAAACAGATACGCAGTATTTT.

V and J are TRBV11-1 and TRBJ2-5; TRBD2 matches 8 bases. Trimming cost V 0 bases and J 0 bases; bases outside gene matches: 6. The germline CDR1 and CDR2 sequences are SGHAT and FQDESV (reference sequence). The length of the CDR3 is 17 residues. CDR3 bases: TGTGCCAGCAGCTTAGCGGGACAAGCGGGGGACCAAGAGACCCAGTACTTC. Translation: CASSLAGQAGDQETQYF.

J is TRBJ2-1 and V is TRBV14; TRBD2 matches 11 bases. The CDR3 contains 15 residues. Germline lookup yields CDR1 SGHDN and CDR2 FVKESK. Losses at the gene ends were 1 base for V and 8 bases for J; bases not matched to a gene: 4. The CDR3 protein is CASSQVLAGVDEQFF. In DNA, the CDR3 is TGTGCCAGCAGCCAAGTACTAGCGGGAGTGGATGAGCAGTTCTTC.

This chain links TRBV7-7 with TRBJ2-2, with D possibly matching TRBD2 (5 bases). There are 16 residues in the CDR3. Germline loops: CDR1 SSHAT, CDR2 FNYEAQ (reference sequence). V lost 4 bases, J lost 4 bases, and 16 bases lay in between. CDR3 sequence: CASSSRTGVGTGELFF. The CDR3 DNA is TGTGCCAGCAGCTCGAGAACCGGGGTTGGCACCGGGGAGCTGTTTTTT.

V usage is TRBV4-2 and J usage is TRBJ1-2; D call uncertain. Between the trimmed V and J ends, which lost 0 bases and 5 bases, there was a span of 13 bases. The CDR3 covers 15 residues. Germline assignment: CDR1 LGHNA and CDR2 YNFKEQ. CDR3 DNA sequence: TGTGCCAGCAGCCAAGATCGTTCGTCAGATTATGGCTACACCTTC. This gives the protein CASSQDRSSDYGYTF.

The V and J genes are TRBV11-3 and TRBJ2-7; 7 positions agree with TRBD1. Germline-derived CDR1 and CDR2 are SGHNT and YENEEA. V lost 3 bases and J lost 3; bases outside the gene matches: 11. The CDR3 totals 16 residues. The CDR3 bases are TGTGCCAGCAGCTTCCCGGGACAGAACAGCTTCTACGAGCAGTACTTC. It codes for CASSFPGQNSFYEQYF.

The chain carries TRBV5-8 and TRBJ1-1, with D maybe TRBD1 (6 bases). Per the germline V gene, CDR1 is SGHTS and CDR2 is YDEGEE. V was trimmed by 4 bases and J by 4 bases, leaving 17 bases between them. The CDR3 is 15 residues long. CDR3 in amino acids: CASSRTALEGTEAFF. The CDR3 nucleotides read TGTGCCAGCAGCCGGACAGCCTTGGAGGGCACTGAAGCTTTCTTT.

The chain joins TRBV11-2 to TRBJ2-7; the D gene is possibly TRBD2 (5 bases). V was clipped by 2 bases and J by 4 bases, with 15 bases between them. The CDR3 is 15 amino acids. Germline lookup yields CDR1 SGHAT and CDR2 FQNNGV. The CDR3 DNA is TGTGCCAGCAGCTTATACGCTACCAGCGGTTACGAGCAGTACTTC. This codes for CASSLYATSGYEQYF.

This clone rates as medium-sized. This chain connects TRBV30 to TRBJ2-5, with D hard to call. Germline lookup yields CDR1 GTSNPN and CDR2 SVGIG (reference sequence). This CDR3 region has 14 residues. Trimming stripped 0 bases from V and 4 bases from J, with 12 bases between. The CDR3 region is CAWSVKGNAETQYF. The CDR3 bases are TGTGCCTGGAGTGTAAAAGGGAACGCAGAGACCCAGTACTTC.